This T cell receptor beta chain was profiled in a study of OX40 agonist ivuxolimab in advanced cancers. Study as a whole: The group had a mean age of about 65 years, ranged from roughly 23 to 90, and was 82.7% male.

This clone was detected a few times. No antigen is known for it. A junction end diverges from the germline sequence, so it may reflect a read error. Study-wide points: Compared with CD4+, CD8+ T cells on average had more expanded clones.

Only in-frame clones appear in the TCRdb table, and some are missing; sequencing was by immunoSEQ multiplex PCR. This table holds about 32,000 clones, about 90% found once. The length of the CDR3 is 15 residues. From germline, CDR1 is SSHAT and CDR2 FNYEAQ (reference sequence). This TCR came from an adult with an advanced solid tumor such as melanoma, head and neck, liver or kidney cancer. The rearrangement joins TRBV7-7 to TRBJ2-5, with D possibly TRBD1 on 6 matching bases. Specimen: CD4+ or CD8+ T cells sorted from blood, collected in a trial of the OX40 agonist ivuxolimab. The CDR3 DNA reads as TGTGCTAGCAGCCCTAGGGAAGGGGGATGGCAGACCCAGTACTTC. It codes for CASSPREGGWQTQYF. Looking up the rest from reference TRBV7-7 and TRBJ2-5 gives the full variable domain: GAGVSQSPRYKVTKRGQDVTLRCDPISSHATLYWYQQALGQGPEFLTYFNYEAQPDKSGLPSDRFSAERPEGSISTLTIQRTEQRDSAMYRCASSPREGGWQTQYFGPGTRLLVL.